The 32 T cell receptor beta chains presented below share a single source sample, sequenced in a study of blood T cells in healthy people across ages. Primers used in a second PCR of about 6 to 11 cycles were a sample-barcoded 5' primer and a J-beta primer mix. MiXCR was run by TCRdb on the 5' RACE reads, yielding one entry per CDR3 protein. The sample consists of some 800,000 distinct CDR3 sequences, approximately 25% of them appearing once. The data also belong to a second study, concerning T cells of mothers and their children.

The sequencing sample was made of blood. These receptors all come from a boy aged 5-17 years in good health.

This clonotype was picked up a small number of times. The chain links TRBV4-1 to TRBJ1-2; 7 bases agree with TRBD1. J lost 0 bases, V lost 4 bases, and 8 bases had no gene match. CDR1 MGHRA and CDR2 YSYEKL come from the germline V gene. This CDR3 comprises 16 residues. CDR3 bases: TGCGCCAGCAGCCGCCCAGGACAGGCTCCTAACTATGGCTACACCTTC. Protein: CASSRPGQAPNYGYTF.

The chain employs TRBV6-5 and TRBJ2-3; 10 bases fit TRBD1. Germline-derived CDR1 and CDR2 are MNHEY and SVGAGI. Trimming removed 2 bases from V and 6 bases from J; junction bases left unmatched: 5. The CDR3 is 15 residues long. In DNA form, the CDR3 reads TGTGCCAGCAGTTACGGGACAGGGGAAATGGATACGCAGTATTTT. Protein sequence: CASSYGTGEMDTQYF.

The chain combines TRBV9 with TRBJ2-5, with D maybe TRBD1 (6 bases). The CDR3 has 15 residues. V lost 3 bases, J lost 1 base, and 13 bases lay in between. The germline gives CDR1 SGDLS, CDR2 YYNGEE. For the CDR3, the DNA is TGTGCCAGCAGCGCGAAGGGGGTCAGCCAAGAGACCCAGTACTTC. Encoded protein: CASSAKGVSQETQYF.

In its sample, this clonotype was seen a few times. The genes are TRBV5-1 and TRBJ2-1; no reliable D call. Germline V gene lookup returns CDR1 SGHRS and CDR2 YFSETQ. V was pared by 0 bases and J by 15 bases, with 13 bases between. The CDR3 is made up of 12 amino acids. CDR3 in amino acids: CASSLVLEDPFF. As DNA, the CDR3 is TGCGCCAGCAGCTTGGTTTTAGAAGATCCGTTCTTC.

Only a few counts were recorded for this clonotype. The chain has TRBV12-3 or TRBV12-4 and TRBJ2-7, with a possible D match to TRBD1 (5 bases). Trimming removed 7 bases at V and 3 bases at J, with 13 bases between. The CDR3 totals 13 residues. CDR3 amino acids: CASTRTNLYEQYF. CDR3 bases: TGTGCCAGCACCCGGACAAATCTCTACGAGCAGTACTTC.

This chain uses TRBV24-1 with TRBJ2-3; no clear D gene. V was shortened by 2 bases and J by 3 bases, with 5 bases between the two germline ends. CDR1 is KGHDR and CDR2 is SFDVKD in the germline V gene. The CDR3 is 13 residues long. CDR3 sequence reads: CATSDWTTDTQYF. Written as DNA, the CDR3 is TGTGCCACCAGTGATTGGACGACAGATACGCAGTATTTT.

The sample holds a few counts of this clonotype. The V call is TRBV15, the J call TRBJ2-3; 11 bases agree with TRBD2. Germline V gene sequence: CDR1 LNHNV, CDR2 YYDKDF (reference sequence). This CDR3 contains 16 residues. The junction had 4 bases not matched to a gene; V was cut back by 1 base and J by 4 bases. CDR3 region: CATSRGTSGHSDTQYF. CDR3 sequence (DNA): TGTGCCACCAGCAGAGGGACTAGCGGGCACTCAGATACGCAGTATTTT. The whole variable domain, filled in from reference TRBV15 and TRBJ2-3, reads DAMVIQNPRYQVTQFGKPVTLSCSQTLNHNVMYWYQQKSSQAPKLLFHYYDKDFNNEADTPDNFQSRRPNTSFCFLDIRSPGLGDTAMYLCATSRGTSGHSDTQYFGPGTRLTVL.

In its sample, this clonotype was seen a few times. The V call is TRBV28, the J call TRBJ2-6; tentatively, D is TRBD1 or TRBD2 (6 bases each). The length of the CDR3 is 17 residues. V lost 2 bases, J lost 2 bases, and 13 bases lay in between. Germline CDR1 is MDHEN and CDR2 is SYDVKM. The CDR3 here is CASSLQVGGTGANVLTF. CDR3 coding DNA: TGTGCCAGCAGTTTACAAGTGGGGGGCACTGGGGCCAACGTCCTGACTTTC.

In this sample, this clonotype turned up a few times. The J gene is TRBJ2-6, the V gene TRBV27; D not certain. The CDR3 runs to 13 residues. Germline V lookup: CDR1 MNHEY, CDR2 SMNVEV (reference sequence). Between the trimmed V and J ends, which lost 6 bases and 4 bases, there was a span of 7 bases. In DNA form, the CDR3 reads TGTGCCAGCAGCTGGGGAGGGGCCAACGTCCTGACTTTC. As protein: CASSWGGANVLTF. Filled out from reference TRBV27 and TRBJ2-6, the complete variable domain reads EAQVTQNPRYLITVTGKKLTVTCSQNMNHEYMSWYRQDPGLGLRQIYYSMNVEVTDKGDVPEGYKVSRKEKRNFPLILESPSPNQTSLYFCASSWGGANVLTFGAGSRLTVL.

The gene calls are TRBV15 and TRBJ2-2; D remains unclear. CDR3 length equals 17 residues. With 1 base removed from V and 6 bases from J, the gap between germline ends came to 18 bases. CDR1 and CDR2 (germline): LNHNV, YYDKDF (reference sequence). This CDR3 reads CATSRVGSSYVPGELFF. The CDR3 nucleotides are TGTGCCACCAGCAGAGTCGGGTCTAGTTATGTCCCCGGGGAGCTGTTTTTT.

This clonotype occurred a few times. V usage is TRBV7-2 and J usage is TRBJ2-5; possible D gene TRBD2, 6 bases. Gene TRBJ2-7 matches the end of the DNA better, so the J call may be wrong. Germline V gives CDR1 SGHTA, CDR2 FQGNSA. The CDR3 length is 15 residues. CDR3 sequence reads: CASRGGRGRSYEQYF. In DNA form, the CDR3 reads TGTGCCAGCAGGGGGGGACGCGGACGCTCCTACGAGCAGTACTTC.

On this clonotype itself: A junction end diverges from the germline sequence, so it may reflect a read error. The V call is TRBV12-3 or TRBV12-4, the J call TRBJ1-2, with TRBD1 as a possible D gene (6 bases). This CDR3 contains 15 residues. The CDR3: CASSLGGLTGYGYTF. CDR3 in DNA: TGTGCCAGCAGCTTAGGGGGATTGACAGGCTATGGCTACACCTTC.

This clonotype was counted only a few times. The chain is built from TRBV6-5 and TRBJ2-2; possible D gene TRBD1, 6 bases. CDR1 is MNHEY and CDR2 is SVGAGI in the germline V gene. Trimming cost V 3 bases and J 9 bases, with 11 bases left between them. The CDR3 covers 13 residues. The CDR3 spells CASSYSGARELFF. DNA of the CDR3: TGTGCCAGCAGTTATTCAGGGGCCCGGGAGCTGTTTTTT.

This chain joins TRBV9 and TRBJ2-7; 8 nucleotides align to TRBD1. Looked up from germline, CDR1 is SGDLS and CDR2 is YYNGEE. V dropped 3 bases and J dropped 5; count of bases not matched to a gene: 7. The CDR3 runs 14 residues. DNA for the CDR3: TGTGCCAGCAGCGGCCGAGACAGGGGAGACGAGCAGTACTTC. Translated: CASSGRDRGDEQYF.

J is TRBJ2-6 and V is TRBV29-1; TRBD2 is a possible D gene (5 bases). Trimming removed 6 bases at V and 4 bases at J, with 13 bases between. This CDR3 has 14 amino acids. From germline, CDR1 is SQVTM and CDR2 ANQGSEA. CDR3 sequence: CSVLAGSGANVLTF. DNA of the CDR3: TGCAGCGTCCTCGCGGGCTCGGGGGCCAACGTCCTGACTTTC.

The chain couples TRBV7-2 to TRBJ2-1; D gene unclear. Trimming pared 1 base from V and 4 bases from J, leaving 8 bases between. Looked up from germline, CDR1 is SGHTA and CDR2 is FQGNSA. The CDR3 has 14 residues. CDR3 residues: CASSLDPFYNEQFF. Written as DNA, the CDR3 is TGTGCCAGCAGCTTAGATCCTTTTTACAATGAGCAGTTCTTC.

This sequence joins TRBV9 and TRBJ2-1; D tentatively fits TRBD1 or TRBD2 (5 bases each). There are 16 residues in the CDR3. CDR1 and CDR2 (germline): SGDLS, YYNGEE. Between the trimmed V and J ends, which lost 0 bases and 4 bases, there was a span of 14 bases. The CDR3 nucleotides read TGTGCCAGCAGCGTAGCTATTAGGGGCGGGTACAATGAGCAGTTCTTC. This encodes CASSVAIRGGYNEQFF.

This chain joins TRBV28 and TRBJ2-5; no definite D call. The J call is in doubt because the DNA end fits TRBJ2-1 better. Germline CDR1 MDHEN, CDR2 SYDVKM. The CDR3 runs 11 residues. The DNA for the CDR3 is TGTGCCAGCAGTGGAAGTGGCCAGCAGTTCTTC. Protein sequence: CASSGSGQQFF.

The chain links TRBV20-1 to TRBJ2-5; D is unresolved. The CDR3 sequence is 15 residues long. V lost 3 bases, J lost 0 bases, and 14 bases lay in between. Looked up from germline, CDR1 is DFQATT and CDR2 is SNEGSKA (reference sequence). The CDR3 protein is CSASPGPVYQETQYF. The DNA of the CDR3 is TGCAGTGCTAGTCCGGGCCCCGTATACCAAGAGACCCAGTACTTC.

This clonotype was detected a few times. The J gene is TRBJ2-5, the V gene TRBV7-2; D is unclear. The CDR3 is 18 residues long. The V and J ends lost 5 bases and 1 base respectively, with 23 bases between them. Germline CDR1 SGHTA, CDR2 FQGNSA. The CDR3 protein is CASSLGPRAITSQETQYF. The DNA for the CDR3 is TGTGCCAGCAGCCTAGGGCCCCGGGCCATCACGTCCCAAGAGACCCAGTACTTC.

This sequence joins TRBV29-1 and TRBJ2-6, with 10 bases fitting TRBD1. The CDR3 loop spans 16 amino acids. The germline V gene encodes CDR1 SQVTM and CDR2 ANQGSEA. V lost 3 bases and J lost 2; bases outside the gene matches: 4. The CDR3 DNA sequence: TGCAGCGTTGATGGGACAGGGGCGACTGGGGCCAACGTCCTGACTTTC. Residues: CSVDGTGATGANVLTF.

This clonotype was recorded a few times. The chain carries TRBV12-5 and TRBJ2-1, with 11 bases identical to TRBD2. V trimming: 1 base; J trimming: 4 bases; junction bases outside the gene matches: 0. The CDR3 is 15 residues long. Germline V gives CDR1 LGHNT, CDR2 FRNRAP. CDR3 loop: CASGLASGGYNEQFF. CDR3 sequence (DNA): TGTGCTAGTGGTTTGGCTAGCGGGGGGTACAATGAGCAGTTCTTC.

This clonotype was detected a few times. The chain combines TRBV6-1 with TRBJ2-1; D gene ambiguous. Germline lookup yields CDR1 MNHNS and CDR2 SASEGT. CDR3 size: 15 residues. V was clipped by 6 bases and J by 0 bases, with 12 bases between them. CDR3 region: CASSLGFSSYNEQFF. As DNA, the CDR3 is TGTGCCAGCAGCTTGGGGTTTAGCTCCTACAATGAGCAGTTCTTC.

This clonotype showed up just a few times. CDR3 sequence reads: CSAVAMGQGFGGYTF. The CDR3 DNA reads TGCAGTGCGGTCGCCATGGGACAGGGGTTTGGTGGCTACACCTTC. The V and J genes are TRBV20-1 and TRBJ1-2; TRBD1 matches 10 bases. The junction had 14 bases not matched to a gene; V was cut back by 6 bases and J by 7 bases. Germline CDR1 is DFQATT and CDR2 is SNEGSKA (reference sequence). The CDR3 is 15 residues long.

The chain links TRBV12-3 or TRBV12-4 to TRBJ2-4, with TRBD1 as a possible D gene (5 bases). CDR3 length: 15 amino acids. V lost 6 bases and J lost 4, with 16 bases in between. The CDR3 sequence is CASRGARPAKNIQYF. CDR3 DNA sequence: TGTGCCAGCAGAGGGGCAAGGCCTGCTAAAAACATTCAGTACTTC.

There are a few counts of this clonotype. V and J are TRBV12-3 or TRBV12-4 and TRBJ2-5, with D unresolved. The length of the CDR3 is 13 residues. V was trimmed by 5 bases and J by 4 bases, leaving 11 bases between them. CDR3 loop: CASSVPFGETQYF. CDR3 coding DNA: TGTGCCAGCAGTGTTCCCTTTGGAGAGACCCAGTACTTC.

The V and J genes are TRBV4-3 and TRBJ2-7; D remains unclear. The CDR3 has 16 residues. From germline, CDR1 is LGHNA and CDR2 YSLEER. The V gene lost 0 bases and the J gene lost 3 bases, with 15 bases spanning the gap. This CDR3 reads CASSQDKLGEFYEQYF. The CDR3 coding sequence is TGCGCCAGCAGCCAAGATAAATTAGGAGAGTTCTACGAGCAGTACTTC.

This clonotype has only a few counts. The chain employs TRBV6-1 and TRBJ2-2; TRBD2 agrees at 11 bases. This CDR3 is 16 amino acids long. The germline V gene has CDR1 MNHNS and CDR2 SASEGT. V was clipped by 10 bases and J by 8 bases; unmatched bases: 15. Here the CDR3 DNA reads TGTGCCACCCAACTGGGACTAGCGGCGGGAAAGGGGGAGCTGTTTTTT. It translates to CATQLGLAAGKGELFF.

This clonotype was detected only a few times. The chain uses TRBV5-1 and TRBJ1-1, with TRBD1 matching over 8 bases. From germline, CDR1 is SGHRS and CDR2 YFSETQ. The CDR3 runs to 16 residues. V gave up 2 bases and J gave up 0 bases; unmatched junction bases: 6. The CDR3 DNA reads as TGCGCCAGCAGCTTTCAGGGGGCGAGTATGAACACTGAAGCTTTCTTT. It specifies CASSFQGASMNTEAFF.

The chain carries TRBV6-2 or TRBV6-3 and TRBJ1-4; D remains ambiguous. V dropped 5 bases and J dropped 6 bases, with 19 bases sitting between them. Per germline, CDR1 MNHEY and CDR2 SVGEGT. The CDR3 runs to 16 residues. The chain's CDR3 is CASSPAGSRVYEKLFF. The DNA of the CDR3 is TGTGCCAGCAGTCCCGCGGGTTCCAGAGTGTATGAAAAACTGTTTTTT.

Comments on this clonotype: A junction boundary mismatches the germline segment, possibly from a read error. This chain joins TRBV28 and TRBJ2-4; D is perhaps TRBD1 (5 bases). Germline-derived CDR1 and CDR2 are MDHEN and SYDVKM. This CDR3 is built from 14 residues. DNA for the CDR3: TGCGCCAGCCACCCGACTGCGAAGGGGTACATTCAGTACTTC. It translates to CASHPTAKGYIQYF.

This clonotype occurred a few times. This rearrangement joins TRBV28 to TRBJ1-5; no firm D call. Trimming shortened V by 4 bases and J by 5 bases, and 15 bases separated the two germline ends. Germline CDR1 MDHEN, CDR2 SYDVKM. There are 15 residues in the CDR3. The CDR3 DNA is TGTGCCAGCAGTTCGGGCGGGAATAATTATCAGCCCCAGCATTTT. Translation: CASSSGGNNYQPQHF.